This T cell receptor beta chain was identified during a study of cytomegalovirus exposure and HLA in healthy donors (dated by TCRdb to 2016 to 2017). For context, the study as a whole: According to an earlier analysis of several hundred of the donors, 150 million to 200 million T cells yielded roughly 100 million unique TCR beta sequences and about 300 Gb of sequence data. Rather than using new phenotypic data, the later analysis identified candidate immune exposures from TCR beta sequences and from how often those sequences occurred across donors. To predict cytomegalovirus infection status, the study combined high-throughput TCR immunosequencing, statistical association of individual TCRs with disease status, and machine learning. Among 398 genotyped donors of the cohort, an average of around 250,000 unique TCR beta nucleotide sequences was sequenced per donor, of which 15% to 20% were non-productive. Every repertoire in the discovery cohort had been generated on one and the same sequencing platform. A few DR-DQ haplotypes were treated as single units for association and clustering because of strong linkage in the cohort. The study was designed to test whether signatures of past pathogen exposure could be identified by cataloging public T cell receptors. To study patterns of TCR occurrence, a later analysis re-analyzed previously published TCR beta repertoires from around 670 donors and added high-resolution HLA genotyping. Genome-wide SNP genotypes for about three fifths of the 666 donors were used in a later genetic analysis, which treated that subset as a discovery cohort. The genetic ancestry cluster associated with self-reported Caucasian donors included roughly four fifths of the roughly 410 genotyped donors. Using immunosequencing, the study profiled T cell repertoires from fewer than 700 subjects and related those repertoires to cytomegalovirus serostatus. About 310 gigabases of sequencing data and around 87 million unique TCR sequences were included in an early release covering around 650 HLA-typed donors. Typing coverage varied by locus: about 620-640 donors for A, B, C, DRB1 and DQB1; roughly 560 for DQA1; about 570 for DPA1; around 450 for DPB1. Class I and class II HLA loci were covered by the typing at four-digit resolution. Donor age, sex, ethnicity and CMV serostatus were collected together with the repertoire data. An earlier analysis of some 500 of the donors used high-throughput TCR beta sequencing to judge whether each TCR beta V gene segment behaved as functional or pseudogenic. A separate validation cohort of 90 to 150 different subjects was used in addition to the roughly 670-subject first cohort. Results and caveats for the whole study, not just this receptor: A further reported finding was that TCR beta sequences accurately predicted the HLA-A and HLA-B alleles for most subjects in the first cohort. In a later analysis, most CMV-associated TCR beta chains were found to appear HLA-restricted, with HLA associations seemingly driven largely by CMV exposure. Correlated functional status among segregating V segments might be attributable to linkage disequilibrium, but an unknown experimental factor could not be ruled out. Across donors, most TCR sequences were observed very rarely, whereas some public TCRs were present in many individuals. When HLA alleles, especially DR and DQ, strongly co-occurred, TCR associations were difficult to assign to individual alleles. The classifier was reported to diagnose cytomegalovirus status with high specificity and sensitivity in both the original and validation cohorts. A later genetic analysis reported fewer N-insertions in productive TCRs among donors in an Asian-associated ancestry cluster than the roughly 700-donor mean. In a later genetic analysis, a missense DCLRE1C variant was associated with V-gene and J-gene trimming of TCR beta chains, and the association was replicated in an independent cohort. The study listed 170 or so TCR beta chains as associated with cytomegalovirus. CMV serostatus was the only immune exposure information available for the cohort. The 87-base-pair reads could not distinguish some IMGT-functional V segments, including TRBV6-2 and TRBV6-3, so those segments were excluded. Compared with equally common non-associated chains, HLA-associated TCR beta chains in a later analysis were more clonally expanded and had lower generation probabilities. A group of highly shared sequence variants was considered likely to be a technical artifact of the sequencing pipeline. Because HLA typing was unavailable for some donors at each locus, only the typed subset was used in association tests. In an earlier analysis of some 540 of the donors, most TCR beta V segments appeared in productive rearrangements about 87% or about 30% of the time, broadly matching IMGT annotations. Several of the top co-occurrence clusters appeared to be linked to parvovirus B19, influenza, CMV and Epstein-Barr virus, according to a later analysis. According to a later analysis, TCR association rates differed among HLA loci, with DRB1 alleles showing the most associated TCRs and HLA-C alleles showing the fewest. The authors suggested that the approach could potentially be generalized to other disease states and immunological phenotypes. A later analysis associated 17,000 or so TCR beta sequences with specific HLA alleles at a false discovery rate of 0.05. In vitro tests confirmed that a few of the cytomegalovirus-associated TCR beta chains recognize cytomegalovirus antigens. Presence/absence analyses assumed roughly uniform sequencing depth across donors, an assumption that may not hold. Seventeen rarely observed V segments, including chromosome 9 orphons, were excluded from the earlier analysis of some 590 of the donors because counts were too low. The cohort was sequenced for TCR beta chains only, and without alpha or paired-chain data the features that could be detected were limited.

The cohort was made up of 666 healthy bone marrow donors. Cohort members were all nominally healthy when sampled, although unrecorded immune exposures were likely present. The donor tested CMV seronegative and was one of the 352 seronegative cohort members. Every donor gave a peripheral blood sample, and the peripheral blood mononuclear cells from that sample were used for TCR beta sequencing. Genomic DNA was extracted from the blood cell samples with the Qiagen DNeasy Blood Extraction Kit. Via the germline V gene, CDR1 is SGHTA and CDR2 FQGNSA. Trimming takes 1 base off V and 2 bases off J; junction bases not matched to a gene: 1. Inclusive of the bounding cysteine and phenylalanine, the CDR3 is 15 residues long. Only the CDR3 part of the read is kept: 45 bases, read in frame from the first base. Comments on this clone: There is no known antigen for this receptor. No base qualities exist here, and no much larger clone lies one base off it.

Library creation used the immunoSEQ multiplex PCR assay. The multiplex PCR relied on a mix of 60 forward primers for TCR Vbeta segments and 13 reverse primers for TCR Jbeta segments. The CDR3 region of rearranged TCR beta genes was amplified from genomic DNA by a multiplex PCR assay. On the Illumina HiSeq System, the amplified TCR beta libraries were sequenced as 87-base-pair reads. The paper's processing steps were these. In a later analysis, tens of millions of unique TCR beta chains were counted across the 500 to 850 repertoires, and approximately 9.9 million of these chains were shared by at least two donors. Raw reads were error-corrected and collapsed into unique sequences by a nearest-neighbor algorithm in which closely related sequences were merged to remove PCR and sequencing errors. V, D and J gene segments were assigned by aligning CDR3 sequences to IMGT reference sequences. For a sequence to be retained, at least a six-nucleotide match to both a V gene segment and a J gene segment was required. A rearrangement counted as productive if the CDR3 had no stop codons and remained in frame with V and J, and every other rearrangement counted as non-productive. Following IMGT convention, CDR3 was defined as the stretch from the second conserved V-encoded cysteine to the conserved J-encoded phenylalanine. In an earlier analysis of around 600 of the donors, sequences lacking an unambiguous match to a single V gene segment were excluded. An earlier analysis of approximately 590 of the donors called V segments functional above 56.7% productive rearrangements and segregating when the between-donor standard deviation exceeded 5%. To diagnose cytomegalovirus status from the catalog of TCR beta chain sequences, a statistical classification framework was built. In a later analysis, TCR nucleotide sequences were compared against IMGT/GENE-DB human TR gene sequences so that V and J genes could be assigned. In a later analysis, CDR3 sequences and most-parsimonious VDJ recombination scenarios were assigned using the TCRdist pipeline. A later analysis defined each TCR beta chain by its CDR3 amino acid sequence plus V-gene family, and excluded reads lacking a unique V-gene family. In a later analysis, 450 to 600 highly shared, low-generation-probability nucleotide sequences were removed to address suspected cross-contamination and a sequencing artifact. In a later analysis, a clonal expansion index for each public chain was calculated from normalized within-repertoire ranks of inferred template counts. In a later analysis, generation probabilities were computed with a VDJ recombination model fitted to out-of-frame rearrangements, and the resulting probabilities were checked against IGoR. In a later analysis, TCR-TCR, TCR-HLA and TCR-CMV co-occurrence was scored with hypergeometric tests, and a repertoire-size bias correction was applied to TCR pairs. In a later analysis, false discovery rates were estimated by permuting HLA or CMV assignments 20 times. In a later analysis, co-occurring TCRs were grouped using DBSCAN, and TCRdist sequence similarity was added for clustering within HLA-allele-positive subsets. For co-occurrence clustering, repertoires with fewer than 30,000 or more than 120,000 public chains were excluded, along with four to six repertoires with anomalous nucleotide sharing. As stored in TCRdb, this immuneACCESS dataset retains in-frame rearrangements with V and J assigned. A fraction of the clones does not appear; measured against another copy, unresolved V genes explain less than half of the discrepancy, and the remainder lacks a known reason. The DNA was the basis for D and trimming; V, J and clone size are from that table. This sample is represented by about 100,000 clones; 60% to 80% of them were singletons. The ten largest clones represent 3.8% of the sample.

The chain links TRBV7-2 with TRBJ2-7; TRBD1 matches 11 bases in the middle. What was sequenced was PBMCs. This TCR was recovered from a woman in her thirties or forties in good health and CMV-seronegative. The DNA sequence is TGTGCCAGCAGCTTAGGGACAGGGGGCCCCTACGAGCAGTACTTC. The translation is CASSLGTGGPYEQYF.